Below are 18 T cell receptor beta chains sequenced from a single sample in a study of T cells in Graves' hyperthyroidism and ophthalmopathy. Researchers took RNA transcripts and amplified the TCR beta CDR3 regions from them. When the TCR CDR3 underwent first-round RT-PCR, the HTBI primer set was used. TCRdb reprocessed the multiplex PCR reads with MiXCR, giving one entry per CDR3 protein. The sample records about 640,000 distinct CDR3 sequences, less than 25% being singletons. The sequenced sample was blood. The receptors derive from a man aged 30 to 45 with Graves' ophthalmopathy.

This clonotype came up a few times. The genes are TRBV24-1 and TRBJ2-2, with D uncertain. V lost 4 bases to trimming and J lost 0 bases, with 8 bases between them. Per the germline V gene, CDR1 is KGHDR and CDR2 is SFDVKD. The CDR3 contains 15 residues. The CDR3 region has the DNA TGTGCCACCAGTGACCCTACAACGAACACCGGGGAGCTGTTTTTT. This translates into CATSDPTTNTGELFF.

The chain recombines TRBV20-1 with TRBJ2-2, with 13 bases aligning to TRBD2. Trimming at V came to 6 bases and at J to 9 bases, leaving 7 bases not matched to a gene. Germline CDR1 DFQATT, CDR2 SNEGSKA (reference sequence). The CDR3 is made up of 14 amino acids. CDR3 sequence (DNA): TGCAGTGCGGAGAGGACTAGCGGGAGCAGGGAGCTGTTTTTT. Its protein is CSAERTSGSRELFF.

This clonotype was recorded many times. The V call is TRBV28, the J call TRBJ1-1; no clear D gene. The CDR3 spans 14 residues. V was cut by 4 bases and J by 4 bases, with 13 bases left in between. CDR1 is MDHEN and CDR2 is SYDVKM in the germline V gene. The CDR3 loop is CASSSEGFGTEAFF. The DNA of the CDR3 is TGTGCCAGCAGTTCCGAGGGTTTCGGCACTGAAGCTTTCTTT.

This clonotype was seen more than once but under ten times. The chain couples TRBV11-2 to TRBJ1-3; D remains unclear. Germline CDR1 SGHAT, CDR2 FQNNGV. The CDR3 is 13 residues long. The V gene lost 2 bases and the J gene lost 4 bases, with 6 bases spanning the gap. As DNA, the CDR3 is TGTGCCAGCAGCTTATTACCCGGAAACACCATATATTTT. It specifies CASSLLPGNTIYF.

In its sample, this clonotype was seen many times. The chain recombines TRBV29-1 with TRBJ1-1; 10 bases are a match to TRBD1. The ends lost 7 bases at V and 0 bases at J; junction bases unmatched: 2. Germline V gene lookup returns CDR1 SQVTM and CDR2 ANQGSEA. The CDR3 sequence is 13 residues long. CDR3 region: CSGGQGMNTEAFF. The CDR3 region has the DNA TGCAGCGGGGGACAGGGGATGAACACTGAAGCTTTCTTT.

This chain links TRBV9 with TRBJ2-3; D is perhaps TRBD2 (5 bases). The CDR3 length is 14 residues. V was trimmed by 0 bases and J by 6 bases, leaving 11 bases between them. The V gene's germline CDR1 is SGDLS and CDR2 YYNGEE. The CDR3 DNA reads TGTGCCAGCAGCGTAGGAGAAACGGGGGATACGCAGTATTTT. Translated: CASSVGETGDTQYF.

The table lists this clonotype with a few counts. The chain links TRBV7-8 to TRBJ2-1; possible D gene TRBD1, 6 bases. V lost 0 bases and J 8 bases, leaving 14 bases between the germline ends. The CDR3 covers 15 residues. Germline V gene sequence: CDR1 SGHVS, CDR2 FQNEAQ. CDR3 sequence (DNA): TGTGCCAGCAGCTTAGCGGGGGCTTGGGCCTATGAGCAGTTCTTC. This encodes CASSLAGAWAYEQFF.

The V and J genes are TRBV11-3 and TRBJ2-2; tentative D call: TRBD1 (5 bases). Germline CDR1 and CDR2: SGHNT and YENEEA. The CDR3 has 16 residues. The V gene lost 1 base and the J gene lost 1 base, with 10 bases spanning the gap. DNA for the CDR3: TGTGCCAGCAGCTTAGGCCGGCAGGGGAACACCGGGGAGCTGTTTTTT. This translates into CASSLGRQGNTGELFF.

This clonotype was seen more than once but under ten times. The chain has TRBV6-1 and TRBJ2-7, with a tentative D call TRBD1 (5 bases). Germline CDR1 and CDR2: MNHNS and SASEGT. Trimming stripped 8 bases from V and 1 base from J, with 9 bases between. This CDR3 comprises 12 residues. CDR3 sequence reads: CASRKGSYEQYF. CDR3 in DNA: TGTGCCAGCCGGAAGGGGTCCTACGAGCAGTACTTC.

This clonotype was detected only once. V is TRBV24-1 and J is TRBJ2-7; D remains unclear. V lost 0 bases, J lost 5 bases, and 4 bases lay in between. The CDR3 covers 12 residues. CDR1 and CDR2 from the germline V gene are KGHDR and SFDVKD. CDR3 coding DNA: TGTGCCACCAGTGATTTGAGGGACGAGCAGTACTTC. It yields the protein CATSDLRDEQYF.

V is TRBV6-5 and J is TRBJ2-7; 8 nucleotides match TRBD2. The CDR3 spans 14 residues. Trimming removed 2 bases from V and 4 bases from J; junction bases left unmatched: 4. CDR1 MNHEY and CDR2 SVGAGI come from the germline V gene. The CDR3 nucleotides are TGTGCCAGCAGTTACCCGGGAGGGCGTTACGAGCAGTACTTC. Amino acid sequence: CASSYPGGRYEQYF.

There are a few counts of this clonotype. The rearrangement joins TRBV11-2 to TRBJ2-5; 10 nucleotides line up with TRBD2. The CDR3 length is 15 residues. Germline V gene sequence: CDR1 SGHAT, CDR2 FQNNGV. The trim removed 1 base at V and 4 bases at J, leaving 3 bases unmatched. The CDR3 loop reads CASSLASGSLETQYF. The CDR3 bases are TGTGCCAGCAGCTTAGCTAGCGGGAGTTTAGAGACCCAGTACTTC.

The chain combines TRBV20-1 with TRBJ1-2; D is ambiguous. Trimming left V 8 bases short and J 2 bases short, with 18 bases between. The germline V gene has CDR1 DFQATT and CDR2 SNEGSKA (reference sequence). CDR3 length equals 14 residues. This CDR3 reads CSPSSPGMNYGYTF. The DNA for the CDR3 is TGCAGTCCATCTTCCCCCGGTATGAACTATGGCTACACCTTC.

This clonotype was seen repeatedly, ten times or more. The CDR3 sequence: CSPKGNPNTEAFF. CDR3 in DNA: TGCAGTCCGAAAGGGAACCCGAACACTGAAGCTTTCTTT. V usage is TRBV20-1 and J usage is TRBJ1-1; D gene unclear. This CDR3 region has 13 residues. CDR1 DFQATT and CDR2 SNEGSKA come from the germline V gene (reference sequence). V was pared by 8 bases and J by 1 base, with 14 bases between.

CDR3 bases: TGCAGAGACACCGGGACAGGGCAGCACTATGGCTACACCTTC. It translates to CRDTGTGQHYGYTF. The rearrangement links TRBV20-1 to TRBJ1-2; 9 bases align to TRBD1. The CDR3 consists of 14 residues. The V gene's germline CDR1 is DFQATT and CDR2 SNEGSKA (reference sequence).

The CDR3: CASSYSGTGVFDGYTF. CDR3 DNA: TGTGCCAGCAGTTACTCCGGGACAGGGGTTTTCGATGGCTACACCTTC. The chain has TRBV6-6 and TRBJ1-2, with 10 bases lining up with TRBD1. The CDR3 is 16 amino acids. Per germline, CDR1 MNHNY and CDR2 SVGAGI (reference sequence). Trimming took 0 bases from V and 6 from J; bases not matched to a gene: 7.

As to this clonotype: A much larger clonotype is one base distant, so this may be a read error. The chain links TRBV20-1 to TRBJ2-7, with TRBD1 matching 8 bases. The trim removed 8 bases at V and 2 bases at J, leaving 5 bases unmatched. This CDR3 has 12 amino acids. CDR1 and CDR2 (germline): DFQATT, SNEGSKA (reference sequence). CDR3 residues: CSLRTGPYEQYF. CDR3 sequence (DNA): TGCAGTCTGAGGACAGGGCCCTACGAGCAGTACTTC.

The chain is built from TRBV28 and TRBJ2-3, with 7 bases aligning to TRBD2. This CDR3 has 16 amino acids. Germline CDR1 MDHEN, CDR2 SYDVKM. Trimming removed 2 bases from V and 2 bases from J; junction bases left unmatched: 7. CDR3 loop: CASSLGGGWSTDTQYF. In DNA, the CDR3 is TGTGCCAGCAGTTTAGGGGGGGGGTGGTCCACAGATACGCAGTATTTT. Looking up the rest from reference TRBV28 and TRBJ2-3 gives the full variable domain: DVKVTQSSRYLVKRTGEKVFLECVQDMDHENMFWYRQDPGLGLRLIYFSYDVKMKEKGDIPEGYSVSREKKERFSLILESASTNQTSMYLCASSLGGGWSTDTQYFGPGTRLTVL.